These 24 T cell receptor beta chains were sequenced from one sample in a study of blood T cells in healthy people across ages. A second roughly 7 to 12 cycle PCR used barcoded and J-beta primers. TCRdb analysed the 5' RACE reads with MiXCR anew, one entry per CDR3 protein. The table records approximately 810,000 distinct CDR3 sequences, under 40% of them present only once. Sequenced input: blood. These receptors were obtained from a man between 18 and 35 years old in good health.

The chain links TRBV20-1 to TRBJ2-5; the D gene is possibly TRBD1 (5 bases). The DNA matches TRBJ2-7 better at its end, which makes the J call doubtful. The germline V gene encodes CDR1 DFQATT and CDR2 SNEGSKA (reference sequence). CDR3 size: 12 residues. CDR3 DNA: TGCAGTGCTAGGCCCGACAGTTCCGAGCAGTACTTC. Protein product: CSARPDSSEQYF.

The rearrangement links TRBV27 to TRBJ2-1; a weak D match, TRBD2 (6 bases). Germline V gene lookup returns CDR1 MNHEY and CDR2 SMNVEV (reference sequence). The CDR3 is 17 amino acids. The ends were cut back, 5 bases at V and 4 bases at J, with 21 bases in the middle. Here the CDR3 DNA reads TGTGCCAGCAGTCCGCTTGGGGGACTGTCTTTTTACAATGAGCAGTTCTTC. Its translation: CASSPLGGLSFYNEQFF.

This clonotype has a handful of counts. J is TRBJ1-1 and V is TRBV20-1, with 11 bases matching TRBD1. V lost 3 bases and J lost 1; bases outside the gene matches: 4. CDR1 is DFQATT, CDR2 SNEGSKA, per germline (reference sequence). The CDR3 sequence is 15 residues long. For the CDR3, the DNA is TGCAGTGCTAGGTCCGGGACAGGGGGGAACACTGAAGCTTTCTTT. This gives the protein CSARSGTGGNTEAFF.

The chain couples TRBV12-3 or TRBV12-4 to TRBJ2-1; 12 nucleotides agree with TRBD2. The CDR3 extends over 17 amino acids. V dropped 5 bases and J dropped 4; count of bases not matched to a gene: 9. The DNA for the CDR3 is TGTGCCAGCAGTCTCCACACTAGCGGGGGGCCTTACAATGAGCAGTTCTTC. Protein sequence: CASSLHTSGGPYNEQFF.

This clonotype was seen at least ten times. J is TRBJ2-1 and V is TRBV7-2; 7 bases are shared with TRBD2. V trimming: 0 bases; J trimming: 5 bases; junction bases outside the gene matches: 7. Germline values: CDR1 SGHTA, CDR2 FQGNSA. This CDR3 has 16 residues. CDR3 coding DNA: TGTGCCAGCAGCTTAGCCGGCGCTAGCGGTCACAATGAGCAGTTCTTC. Translating gives CASSLAGASGHNEQFF.

Points on this clonotype: The junction does not match germline at one end; this may be a read error. The V call is TRBV11-1, the J call TRBJ2-3, with 11 positions matching TRBD1. Germline CDR1 is SGHAT and CDR2 is FQDESV (reference sequence). The CDR3 totals 15 residues. Written as DNA, the CDR3 is TGTGCCGGCAGCGCCGGACAGGGGGCCCCAGATACGCAGTATTTT. Translating it yields CAGSAGQGAPDTQYF.

This clonotype appeared a few times. The rearrangement uses TRBV6-5 and TRBJ1-5; maybe TRBD1 (6 bases). Trimming cost V 5 bases and J 3 bases, with 11 bases left between them. CDR3 length: 14 residues. The germline CDR1 and CDR2 sequences are MNHEY and SVGAGI. The CDR3 region has the DNA TGTGCCAGCAGTACGGACAGAGACAATCAGCCCCAGCATTTT. It encodes CASSTDRDNQPQHF.

The chain uses TRBV6-6 and TRBJ2-3, with D perhaps TRBD1 (5 bases). Germline CDR1 and CDR2: MNHNY and SVGAGI (reference sequence). The CDR3 is 13 residues long. Trimming stripped 5 bases from V and 10 bases from J, with 16 bases between. The CDR3 protein is CASSAGQAEAQYF. CDR3 nucleotides: TGTGCCAGCAGTGCCGGACAAGCCGAGGCGCAGTATTTT.

This chain connects TRBV5-5 to TRBJ1-4; D gene uncertain. CDR3 length equals 16 residues. The V gene lost 3 bases and the J gene lost 8 bases, with 20 bases spanning the gap. CDR1 SGHKS and CDR2 YYEKEE come from the germline V gene (reference sequence). Here the CDR3 DNA reads TGTGCCAGCAGCTGGGGAGAGGGATCGGGAGGCGAAAAACTGTTTTTT. It yields the protein CASSWGEGSGGEKLFF.

This clonotype was recorded once. The V and J genes are TRBV15 and TRBJ2-7, with 7 bases identical to TRBD1. The V and J ends lost 4 bases and 1 base, in that order; junction bases with no gene match: 1. Per germline, CDR1 LNHNV and CDR2 YYDKDF (reference sequence). This CDR3 has 13 residues. Here the CDR3 reads CATSMTGSYEQYF. The CDR3 bases are TGTGCCACCAGCATGACAGGGTCCTACGAGCAGTACTTC. The full variable domain, its missing parts supplied by reference TRBV15 and TRBJ2-7, is DAMVIQNPRYQVTQFGKPVTLSCSQTLNHNVMYWYQQKSSQAPKLLFHYYDKDFNNEADTPDNFQSRRPNTSFCFLDIRSPGLGDTAMYLCATSMTGSYEQYFGPGTRLTVT.

The V gene is TRBV7-3, the J gene TRBJ2-3; no clear D. Per the germline V gene, CDR1 is SGHTA and CDR2 is FQGTGA. The CDR3 has 12 amino acids. V shed 2 bases and J shed 5 bases, with 5 bases lying between them. The CDR3 DNA reads TGTGCCAGCAGCTTATTGAGAGATACGCAGTATTTT. As protein: CASSLLRDTQYF. The whole variable domain, filled in from reference TRBV7-3 and TRBJ2-3, reads GAGVSQTPSNKVTEKGKYVELRCDPISGHTALYWYRQSLGQGPEFLIYFQGTGAADDSGLPNDRFFAVRPEGSVSTLKIQRTERGDSAVYLCASSLLRDTQYFGPGTRLTVL.

This clonotype appeared a few times. The chain joins TRBV5-1 to TRBJ1-4, with 7 nucleotides matching TRBD1. The CDR3 spans 14 residues. Germline V gene data show CDR1 as SGHRS and CDR2 as YFSETQ. Unmatched junction bases numbered 4, after V lost 3 bases and J lost 5 bases. The CDR3: CASSWTGKNEKLFF. The CDR3 DNA follows: TGCGCCAGCAGCTGGACAGGAAAAAATGAAAAACTGTTTTTT.

This clonotype was detected once. The J gene is TRBJ2-5, the V gene TRBV5-1; 10 bases match TRBD2. CDR1 is SGHRS and CDR2 is YFSETQ in the germline V gene. Trimming at V came to 1 base and at J to 11 bases, leaving 14 bases not matched to a gene. The CDR3 consists of 16 residues. CDR3 loop: CASSLISGGDYNEQYF. CDR3 nucleotides: TGCGCCAGCAGCTTGATCAGCGGGGGGGACTACAATGAGCAGTACTTC.

With regard to this clonotype: A much larger clone differs by one base, so this may be a read error. The chain couples TRBV27 to TRBJ2-1; TRBD1 might be the D (6 bases). V was cut by 0 bases and J by 13 bases, with 16 bases left in between. CDR1 is MNHEY, CDR2 SMNVEV, per germline (reference sequence). This CDR3 region has 14 residues. CDR3: CASSLSGALETQFF. Here the CDR3 DNA reads TGTGCCAGCAGTTTATCGGGGGCGCTTGAGACCCAGTTCTTC.

The table lists this clonotype with a few counts. The V gene is TRBV6-1, the J gene TRBJ1-2, with 7 bases that match TRBD1. CDR3 length: 17 residues. With 5 bases clipped from V and 4 bases from J, the junction kept 16 bases outside the gene matches. Per the germline V gene, CDR1 is MNHNS and CDR2 is SASEGT. The CDR3 region is CASSPLNPTGEGYGYTF. CDR3 coding DNA: TGTGCCAGCAGTCCATTAAACCCCACAGGGGAGGGCTATGGCTACACCTTC.

This clonotype was detected only a few times. V and J are TRBV7-2 and TRBJ1-5, with D hard to call. Germline-derived CDR1 and CDR2 are SGHTA and FQGNSA. This CDR3 spans 14 amino acids. Trimming left V 5 bases short and J 4 bases short, with 12 bases between. CDR3 nucleotides: TGTGCCAGCAGCCTCAATCCGGGGAATCAGCCCCAGCATTTT. Its translation: CASSLNPGNQPQHF.

The J gene is TRBJ2-3, the V gene TRBV10-3, with D possibly TRBD2 on 5 matching bases. The germline V gene encodes CDR1 ENHRY and CDR2 SYGVKD. V was cut by 2 bases and J by 6 bases, with 12 bases left in between. The CDR3 extends over 14 amino acids. The CDR3 bases are TGTGCCATCAGTGAGGCTCTAGCAGGCGATACGCAGTATTTT. Its protein product is CAISEALAGDTQYF.

This clonotype was observed a handful of times. V and J are TRBV30 and TRBJ2-1, with TRBD1 identical over 7 bases. The trim removed 8 bases at V and 7 bases at J, leaving 14 bases unmatched. Germline V gene sequence: CDR1 GTSNPN, CDR2 SVGIG (reference sequence). CDR3 length equals 14 residues. CDR3 protein: CAMESGQLLNEQFF. The CDR3 DNA is TGTGCCATGGAGTCGGGACAGCTCTTGAATGAGCAGTTCTTC. Using reference TRBV30 and TRBJ2-1 for the parts outside the CDR3, the full variable domain is SQTIHQWPATLVQPVGSPLSLECTVEGTSNPNLYWYRQAAGRGLQLLFYSVGIGQISSEVPQNLSASRPQDRQFILSSKKLLLSDSGFYLCAMESGQLLNEQFFGPGTRLTVL.

This clonotype has only a few counts. The V and J genes are TRBV6-5 and TRBJ2-3; 10 bases are a match to TRBD2. From germline, CDR1 is MNHEY and CDR2 SVGAGI. V shed 6 bases and J 3 bases; nucleotides not matched to a gene: 3. The CDR3 runs 14 residues. CDR3 DNA sequence: TGTGCCAGCAGCAAGGGACTAGCGACAGATACGCAGTATTTT. It codes for CASSKGLATDTQYF.

This clonotype was picked up a small number of times. The chain recombines TRBV4-3 with TRBJ2-3; D ambiguous. Germline V gene lookup returns CDR1 LGHNA and CDR2 YSLEER. The CDR3 has 15 residues. The V end lost 5 bases, the J end lost 1 base, and 13 bases lay between the germline ends. CDR3 DNA: TGCGCCAGCAGCTACTCCGACCGGGGCACAGATACGCAGTATTTT. Protein: CASSYSDRGTDTQYF.

The chain combines TRBV12-3 or TRBV12-4 with TRBJ1-2, with a tentative D call TRBD1 (6 bases). Trimming cost V 6 bases and J 8 bases, with 19 bases left between them. The CDR3 is made up of 14 amino acids. The CDR3, as DNA: TGTGCCAGCAGCCCTAGGGGGGCGGAGGGAGGCTACACCTTC. Amino acid sequence: CASSPRGAEGGYTF.

This clonotype has a handful of counts. This chain links TRBV12-3 or TRBV12-4 with TRBJ1-2, with 7 bases matching TRBD1. J was trimmed by 2 bases and V by 7 bases; bases with no gene match: 7. This CDR3 has 14 amino acids. The CDR3 is CASTDGTANYGYTF. The CDR3 region has the DNA TGTGCCAGCACCGATGGGACAGCGAACTATGGCTACACCTTC.

At least ten counts were recorded for this clonotype. V is TRBV29-1 and J is TRBJ2-3; 7 bases are shared with TRBD2. After removal of 1 base from V and 3 bases from J, the junction contained 4 bases not matched to a gene. The germline gives CDR1 SQVTM, CDR2 ANQGSEA. The CDR3 is made up of 14 amino acids. DNA of the CDR3: TGCAGCGTTGAAGGGGGAGGGAGGACAGATACGCAGTATTTT. The encoded protein is CSVEGGGRTDTQYF.

The chain joins TRBV7-9 to TRBJ2-5; 7 bases match TRBD1. CDR1 and CDR2 from the germline V gene are SEHNR and FQNEAQ (reference sequence). After removal of 5 bases from V and 5 bases from J, the junction contained 8 bases not matched to a gene. The CDR3 loop spans 14 amino acids. The CDR3 here is CASSVTGERETQYF. The CDR3 region has the DNA TGTGCCAGCAGCGTAACAGGGGAAAGGGAGACCCAGTACTTC.